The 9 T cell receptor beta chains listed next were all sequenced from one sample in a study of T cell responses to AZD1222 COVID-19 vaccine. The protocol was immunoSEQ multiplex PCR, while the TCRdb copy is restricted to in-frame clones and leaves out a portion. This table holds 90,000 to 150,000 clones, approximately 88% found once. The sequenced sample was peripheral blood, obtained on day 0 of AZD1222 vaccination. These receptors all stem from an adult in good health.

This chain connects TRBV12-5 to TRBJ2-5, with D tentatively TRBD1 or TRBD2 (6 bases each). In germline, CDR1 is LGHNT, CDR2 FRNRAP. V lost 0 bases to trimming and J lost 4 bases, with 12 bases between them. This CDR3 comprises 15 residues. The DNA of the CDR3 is TGTGCTAGTGGTTTGGTTCGGGGGCCGGGAGAGACCCAGTACTTC. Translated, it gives CASGLVRGPGETQYF. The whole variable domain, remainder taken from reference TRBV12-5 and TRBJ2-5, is DARVTQTPRHKVTEMGQEVTMRCQPILGHNTVFWYRQTMMQGLELLAYFRNRAPLDDSGMPKDRFSAEMPDATLATLKIQPSEPRDSAVYFCASGLVRGPGETQYFGPGTRLLVL.

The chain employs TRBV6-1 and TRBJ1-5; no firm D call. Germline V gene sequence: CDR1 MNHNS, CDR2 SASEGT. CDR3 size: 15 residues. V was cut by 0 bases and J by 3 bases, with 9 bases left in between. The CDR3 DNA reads TGTGCCAGCAGTGAAGCGGCAGGCCCCAATCAGCCCCAGCATTTT. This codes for CASSEAAGPNQPQHF.

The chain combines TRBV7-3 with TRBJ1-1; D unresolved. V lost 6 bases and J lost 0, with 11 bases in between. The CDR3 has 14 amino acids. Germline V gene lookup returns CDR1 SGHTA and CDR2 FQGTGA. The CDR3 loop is CASRRQPMNTEAFF. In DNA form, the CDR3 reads TGTGCCAGCAGGCGGCAGCCTATGAACACTGAAGCTTTCTTT.

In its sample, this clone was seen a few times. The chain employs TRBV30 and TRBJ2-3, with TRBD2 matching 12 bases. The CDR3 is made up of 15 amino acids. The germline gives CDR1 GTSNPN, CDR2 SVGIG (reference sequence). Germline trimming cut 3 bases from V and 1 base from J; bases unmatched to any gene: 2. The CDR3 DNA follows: TGTGCCTGGAGATCTAGCGGGGGGGGCACAGATACGCAGTATTTT. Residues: CAWRSSGGGTDTQYF.

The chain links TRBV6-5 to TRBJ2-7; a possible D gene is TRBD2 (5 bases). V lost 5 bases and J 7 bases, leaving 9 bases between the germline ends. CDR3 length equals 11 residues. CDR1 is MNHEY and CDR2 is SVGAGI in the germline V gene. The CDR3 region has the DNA TGTGCCAGCAGTCCCCCGGGGGAGCAGTACTTC. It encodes CASSPPGEQYF.

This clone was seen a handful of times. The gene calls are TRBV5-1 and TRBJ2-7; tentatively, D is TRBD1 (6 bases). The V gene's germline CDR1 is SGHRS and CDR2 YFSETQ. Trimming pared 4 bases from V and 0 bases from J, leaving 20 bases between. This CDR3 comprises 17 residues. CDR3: CASSRTPDSISSYEQYF. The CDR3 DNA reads TGCGCCAGCAGCAGGACCCCGGACAGCATTAGCTCCTACGAGCAGTACTTC. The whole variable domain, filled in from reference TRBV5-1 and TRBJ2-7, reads KAGVTQTPRYLIKTRGQQVTLSCSPISGHRSVSWYQQTPGQGLQFLFEYFSETQRNKGNFPGRFSGRQFSNSRSEMNVSTLELGDSALYLCASSRTPDSISSYEQYFGPGTRLTVT.

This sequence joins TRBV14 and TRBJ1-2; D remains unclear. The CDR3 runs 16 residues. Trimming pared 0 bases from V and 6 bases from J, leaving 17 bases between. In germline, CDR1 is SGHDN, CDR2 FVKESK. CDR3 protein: CASSQEHPTLDDGYTF. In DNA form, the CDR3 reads TGTGCCAGCAGCCAAGAACACCCAACCCTCGATGATGGCTACACCTTC.

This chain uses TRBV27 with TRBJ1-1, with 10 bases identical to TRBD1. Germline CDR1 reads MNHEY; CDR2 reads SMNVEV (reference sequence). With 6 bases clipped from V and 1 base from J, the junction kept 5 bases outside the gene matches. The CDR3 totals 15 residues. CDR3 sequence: CASRPWTGGNTEAFF. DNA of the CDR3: TGTGCCAGCAGACCTTGGACAGGGGGGAACACTGAAGCTTTCTTT.

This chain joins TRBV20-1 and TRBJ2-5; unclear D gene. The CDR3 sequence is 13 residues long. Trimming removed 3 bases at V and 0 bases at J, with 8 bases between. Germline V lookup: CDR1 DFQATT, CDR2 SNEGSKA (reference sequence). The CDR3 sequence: CSASGGDQETQYF. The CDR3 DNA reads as TGCAGTGCTAGTGGTGGGGACCAAGAGACCCAGTACTTC.